A selection of T cell receptor beta chains follows, all from one sample in a study of blood T cells in healthy people across ages. TCRdb fed the 5' RACE reads into MiXCR, producing one record per CDR3 protein. The sample has approximately 2,000,000 distinct CDR3 sequences, about two fifths seen once. The sample taken for sequencing was blood. These receptors were obtained from a human donor in good health. Both conserved end residues are part of each CDR3. D genes are given only for firm matches. Clone size is shown for a subset of rows, as once, few, many or a class of expanded clone.

v_call: TRBV20-1
j_call: TRBJ1-2
d_call: NA
clone_size: NA
cdr3_aa: CSARAPLDSGGKGYTF
cdr3_nt: TGCAGTGCTAGAGCCCCCCTTGACAGTGGGGGTAAGGGCTACACCTTC

v_call: TRBV7-2
j_call: TRBJ2-1
d_call: TRBD2
clone_size: NA
cdr3_aa: CASSLVGTSGASSYNEQFF
cdr3_nt: TGTGCCAGCAGCTTAGTTGGGACTAGCGGTGCTAGCTCCTACAATGAGCAGTTCTTC

v_call: TRBV6-2/TRBV6-3
j_call: TRBJ2-5
d_call: TRBD1
clone_size: NA
cdr3_aa: CASSYPGQGIQETQYF
cdr3_nt: TGTGCCAGCAGTTACCCGGGACAGGGAATCCAAGAGACCCAGTACTTC

v_call: TRBV20-1
j_call: TRBJ1-5
d_call: NA
clone_size: few
cdr3_aa: CSAIDPGRQPQHF
cdr3_nt: TGCAGTGCTATAGACCCGGGCAGGCAGCCCCAGCATTTT

v_call: TRBV3-1
j_call: TRBJ2-7
d_call: NA
clone_size: NA
cdr3_aa: CASSQDLGRAYEQYF
cdr3_nt: TGTGCCAGCAGCCAAGATTTAGGCAGGGCCTACGAGCAGTACTTC

v_call: TRBV28
j_call: TRBJ1-2
d_call: NA
clone_size: NA
cdr3_aa: CTSSLEEAFLDGYTF
cdr3_nt: TGTACCAGCAGTTTGGAGGAAGCCTTTCTTGATGGCTACACCTTC

v_call: TRBV9
j_call: TRBJ1-2
d_call: NA
clone_size: NA
cdr3_aa: CASSVVGFGSELSNYGYTF
cdr3_nt: TGTGCCAGCAGCGTAGTCGGTTTTGGGTCAGAGCTCTCTAACTATGGCTACACCTTC

v_call: TRBV5-6
j_call: TRBJ2-7
d_call: TRBD1
clone_size: NA
cdr3_aa: CASSSTGHYEQYF
cdr3_nt: TGTGCCAGCAGCTCGACAGGGCACTACGAGCAGTACTTC

v_call: TRBV10-3
j_call: TRBJ1-6
d_call: NA
clone_size: NA
cdr3_aa: CAIRDGRSYNSPLHF
cdr3_nt: TGTGCCATCAGGGACGGACGATCCTATAATTCACCCCTCCACTTT

v_call: TRBV24-1
j_call: TRBJ2-1
d_call: NA
clone_size: NA
cdr3_aa: CATSDGSSYNEQFF
cdr3_nt: TGTGCCACCAGTGACGGGAGCTCCTACAATGAGCAGTTCTTC

v_call: TRBV5-1
j_call: TRBJ1-2
d_call: NA
clone_size: NA
cdr3_aa: CASSPQDSYYGYTF
cdr3_nt: TGCGCCAGCAGCCCCCAGGACAGTTACTATGGCTACACCTTC

v_call: TRBV7-8
j_call: TRBJ2-7
d_call: NA
clone_size: NA
cdr3_aa: CASSRRETFYEQYF
cdr3_nt: TGTGCCAGCAGCCGCCGAGAGACATTTTACGAGCAGTACTTC

v_call: TRBV5-5
j_call: TRBJ2-7
d_call: NA
clone_size: NA
cdr3_aa: CASIPGGDTYEQYF
cdr3_nt: TGTGCCAGCATCCCCGGGGGAGATACCTACGAGCAGTACTTC

v_call: TRBV2
j_call: TRBJ2-7
d_call: NA
clone_size: few
cdr3_aa: CASSEQGLGAGEQYF
cdr3_nt: TGTGCCAGCAGCGAACAGGGCTTAGGGGCTGGCGAGCAGTACTTC

v_call: TRBV29-1
j_call: TRBJ2-2
d_call: NA
clone_size: NA
cdr3_aa: CSVQTTGELFF
cdr3_nt: TGCAGCGTTCAGACCACCGGGGAGCTGTTTTTT

v_call: TRBV9
j_call: TRBJ1-2
d_call: TRBD1
clone_size: NA
cdr3_aa: CASSVVDRNYGYTF
cdr3_nt: TGTGCCAGCAGCGTAGTGGACAGGAACTATGGCTACACCTTC

v_call: TRBV7-9
j_call: TRBJ2-7
d_call: NA
clone_size: NA
cdr3_aa: CASSRTESEQYF
cdr3_nt: TGTGCCAGCAGCCGGACAGAAAGCGAGCAGTACTTC

v_call: TRBV24-1
j_call: TRBJ2-1
d_call: TRBD1
clone_size: NA
cdr3_aa: CATSPPLGAGGSNEQFF
cdr3_nt: TGTGCCACCAGCCCCCCTCTTGGGGCAGGGGGCAGCAATGAGCAGTTCTTC

v_call: TRBV25-1
j_call: TRBJ2-5
d_call: NA
clone_size: once
cdr3_aa: CASSEALGGLETQYF
cdr3_nt: TGTGCCAGCAGTGAGGCCTTGGGGGGCTTGGAGACCCAGTACTTC

v_call: TRBV5-1
j_call: TRBJ2-1
d_call: TRBD2
clone_size: few
cdr3_aa: CASSAQLGGALNEQFF
cdr3_nt: TGCGCCAGCAGCGCCCAGCTCGGGGGGGCGCTCAATGAGCAGTTCTTC

v_call: TRBV20-1
j_call: TRBJ2-5
d_call: TRBD2
clone_size: NA
cdr3_aa: CSALAGAPETQYF
cdr3_nt: TGCAGTGCTTTAGCGGGGGCACCAGAGACCCAGTACTTC

v_call: TRBV29-1
j_call: TRBJ2-7
d_call: NA
clone_size: NA
cdr3_aa: CSVVGEDEQYF
cdr3_nt: TGCAGCGTTGTCGGGGAGGACGAGCAGTACTTC

v_call: TRBV29-1
j_call: TRBJ2-1
d_call: TRBD2
clone_size: NA
cdr3_aa: CGVEDLQAGVYNEQFF
cdr3_nt: TGCGGCGTTGAAGATCTTCAAGCGGGGGTGTACAATGAGCAGTTCTTC

v_call: TRBV5-1
j_call: TRBJ2-7
d_call: NA
clone_size: NA
cdr3_aa: CASSLGPILGDTYEQYF
cdr3_nt: TGCGCCAGCAGCTTGGGTCCCATCCTAGGGGACACCTACGAGCAGTACTTC

v_call: TRBV12-3/TRBV12-4
j_call: TRBJ2-1
d_call: TRBD1
clone_size: NA
cdr3_aa: CASSRRTGVLNNEQFF
cdr3_nt: TGTGCCAGCAGTCGTAGGACAGGGGTACTCAACAATGAGCAGTTCTTC

v_call: TRBV7-2
j_call: TRBJ2-7
d_call: TRBD2
clone_size: NA
cdr3_aa: CVSSLTSASPYEQYF
cdr3_nt: TGTGTCAGCAGCTTAACTAGCGCCAGCCCCTACGAGCAGTACTTC

v_call: TRBV20-1
j_call: TRBJ2-7
d_call: NA
clone_size: NA
cdr3_aa: CSASAGPAYEQYF
cdr3_nt: TGCAGTGCTAGTGCGGGACCGGCCTACGAGCAGTACTTC